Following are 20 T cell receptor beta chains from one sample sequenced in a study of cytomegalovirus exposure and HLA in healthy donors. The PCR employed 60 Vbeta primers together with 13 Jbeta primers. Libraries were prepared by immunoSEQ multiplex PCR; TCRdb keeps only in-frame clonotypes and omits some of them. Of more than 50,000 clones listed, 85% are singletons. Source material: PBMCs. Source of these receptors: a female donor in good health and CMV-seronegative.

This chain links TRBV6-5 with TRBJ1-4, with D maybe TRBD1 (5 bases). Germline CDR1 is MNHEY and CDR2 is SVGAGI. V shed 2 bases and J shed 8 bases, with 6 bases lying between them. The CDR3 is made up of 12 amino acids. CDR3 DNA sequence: TGTGCCAGCAGTTACGGGGGGGAAAAACTGTTTTTT. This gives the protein CASSYGGEKLFF.

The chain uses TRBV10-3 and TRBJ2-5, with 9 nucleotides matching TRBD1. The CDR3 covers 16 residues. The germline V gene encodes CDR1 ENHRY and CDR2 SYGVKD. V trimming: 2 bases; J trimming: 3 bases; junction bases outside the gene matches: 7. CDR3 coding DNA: TGTGCCATCAGTGAGGGACCGACAGGGGGGGAAGAGACCCAGTACTTC. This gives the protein CAISEGPTGGEETQYF.

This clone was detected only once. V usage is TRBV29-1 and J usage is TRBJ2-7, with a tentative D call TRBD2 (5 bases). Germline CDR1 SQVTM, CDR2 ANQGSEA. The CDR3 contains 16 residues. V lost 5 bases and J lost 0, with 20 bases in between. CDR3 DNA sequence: TGCAGCGTTAACGGGGTCGGTGAAGTTTTCTCCTACGAGCAGTACTTC. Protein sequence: CSVNGVGEVFSYEQYF.

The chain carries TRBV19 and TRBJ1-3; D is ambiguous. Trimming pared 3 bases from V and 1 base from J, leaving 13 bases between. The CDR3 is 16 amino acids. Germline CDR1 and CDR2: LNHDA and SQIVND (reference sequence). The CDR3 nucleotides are TGTGCCAGTAGTATTGGGCTTGTTACATCTGGAAACACCATATATTTT. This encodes CASSIGLVTSGNTIYF.

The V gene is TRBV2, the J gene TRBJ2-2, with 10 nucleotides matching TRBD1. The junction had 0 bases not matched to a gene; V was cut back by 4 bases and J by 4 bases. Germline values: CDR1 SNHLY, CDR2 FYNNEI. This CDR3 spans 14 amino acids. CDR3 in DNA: TGTGCCAGCAGTGGACAGGGGGCCACCGGGGAGCTGTTTTTT. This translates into CASSGQGATGELFF.

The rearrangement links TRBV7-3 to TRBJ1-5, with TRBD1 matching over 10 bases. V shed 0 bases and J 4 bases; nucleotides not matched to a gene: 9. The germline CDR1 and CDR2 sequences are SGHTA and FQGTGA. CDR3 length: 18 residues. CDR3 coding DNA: TGTGCCAGCAGCTTAACGGACAGGGGGGAGGTGGAAAATCAGCCCCAGCATTTT. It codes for CASSLTDRGEVENQPQHF.

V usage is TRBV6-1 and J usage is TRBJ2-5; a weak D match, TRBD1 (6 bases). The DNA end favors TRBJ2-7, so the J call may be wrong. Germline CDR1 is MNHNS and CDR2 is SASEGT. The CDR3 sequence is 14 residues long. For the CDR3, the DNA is TGTGCCAGCAGTGCCTGGACAGCCGACTACGAGCAGTACTTC. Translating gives CASSAWTADYEQYF.

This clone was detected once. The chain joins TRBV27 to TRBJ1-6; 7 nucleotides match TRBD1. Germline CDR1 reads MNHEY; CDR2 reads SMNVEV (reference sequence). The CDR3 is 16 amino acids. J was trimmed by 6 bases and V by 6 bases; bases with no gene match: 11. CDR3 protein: CASSLTGPVSNSPLHF. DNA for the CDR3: TGTGCCAGCAGCCTGACAGGGCCCGTTAGTAATTCACCCCTCCACTTT.

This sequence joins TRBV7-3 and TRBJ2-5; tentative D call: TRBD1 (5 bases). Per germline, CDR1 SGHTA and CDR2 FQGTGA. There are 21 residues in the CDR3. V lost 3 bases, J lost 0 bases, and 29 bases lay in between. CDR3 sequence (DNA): TGTGCCAGCAGCTTCTCCCACCCCCGACAGCGCAGCCTTACAAACCAAGAGACCCAGTACTTC. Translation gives CASSFSHPRQRSLTNQETQYF.

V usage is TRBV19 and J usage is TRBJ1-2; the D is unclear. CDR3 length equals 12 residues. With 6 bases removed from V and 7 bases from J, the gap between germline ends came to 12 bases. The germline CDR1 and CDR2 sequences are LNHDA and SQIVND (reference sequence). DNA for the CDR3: TGTGCCAGTAGCTTTTCTAATGGTGGCTACACCTTC. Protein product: CASSFSNGGYTF.

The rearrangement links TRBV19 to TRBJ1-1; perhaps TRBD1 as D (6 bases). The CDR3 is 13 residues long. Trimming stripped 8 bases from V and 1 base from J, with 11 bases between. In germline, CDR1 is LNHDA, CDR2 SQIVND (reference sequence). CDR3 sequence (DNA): TGTGCCAGTGAAGGACAGCCGAACACTGAAGCTTTCTTT. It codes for CASEGQPNTEAFF.

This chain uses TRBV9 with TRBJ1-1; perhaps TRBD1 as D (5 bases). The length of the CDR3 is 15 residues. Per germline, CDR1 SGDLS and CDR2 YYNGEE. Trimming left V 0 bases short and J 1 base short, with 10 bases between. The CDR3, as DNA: TGTGCCAGCAGCGTAGCAGGGCGTGAGAACACTGAAGCTTTCTTT. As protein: CASSVAGRENTEAFF.

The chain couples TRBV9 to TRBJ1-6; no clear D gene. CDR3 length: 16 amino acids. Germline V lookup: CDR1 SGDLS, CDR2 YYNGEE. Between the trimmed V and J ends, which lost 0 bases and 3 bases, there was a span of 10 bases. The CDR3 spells CASSVEQNSYNSPLHF. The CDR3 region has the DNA TGTGCCAGCAGCGTAGAGCAAAACAGCTATAATTCACCCCTCCACTTT.

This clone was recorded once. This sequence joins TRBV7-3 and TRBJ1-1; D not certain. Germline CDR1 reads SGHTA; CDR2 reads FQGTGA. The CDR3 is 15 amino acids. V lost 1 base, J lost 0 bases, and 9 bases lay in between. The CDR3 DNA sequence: TGTGCCAGCAGCTTAATGCCACAGCTGAACACTGAAGCTTTCTTT. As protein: CASSLMPQLNTEAFF.

The CDR3 DNA is TGTGCCAGCAGTTCAGGGGTAACTATGGAGCTGTTTTTT. It translates to CASSSGVTMELFF. The chain couples TRBV27 to TRBJ2-2; tentative D call: TRBD1 (6 bases). The germline V gene encodes CDR1 MNHEY and CDR2 SMNVEV (reference sequence). There are 13 residues in the CDR3. Trimming cost V 4 bases and J 10 bases, with 13 bases left between them.

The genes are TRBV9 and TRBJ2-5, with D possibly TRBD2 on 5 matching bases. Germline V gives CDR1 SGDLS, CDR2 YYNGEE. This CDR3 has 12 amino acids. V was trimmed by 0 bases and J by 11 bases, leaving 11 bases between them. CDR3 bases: TGTGCCAGCAGCGTAGGAGGGTCGGAGCAGTACTTC. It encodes CASSVGGSEQYF.

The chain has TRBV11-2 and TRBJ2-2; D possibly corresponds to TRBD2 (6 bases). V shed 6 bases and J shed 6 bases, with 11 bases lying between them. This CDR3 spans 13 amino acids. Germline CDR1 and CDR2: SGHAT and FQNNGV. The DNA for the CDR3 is TGTGCCAGCAGGCCGTGGGGGGCCGGGGAGCTGTTTTTT. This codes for CASRPWGAGELFF.

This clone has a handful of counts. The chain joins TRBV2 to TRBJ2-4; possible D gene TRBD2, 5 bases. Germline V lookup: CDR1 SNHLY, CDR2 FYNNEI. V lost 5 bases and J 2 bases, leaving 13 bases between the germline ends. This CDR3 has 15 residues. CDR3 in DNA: TGTGCCAGCAGTCCCCCGGGGAGTCCCAAAAACATTCAGTACTTC. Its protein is CASSPPGSPKNIQYF.

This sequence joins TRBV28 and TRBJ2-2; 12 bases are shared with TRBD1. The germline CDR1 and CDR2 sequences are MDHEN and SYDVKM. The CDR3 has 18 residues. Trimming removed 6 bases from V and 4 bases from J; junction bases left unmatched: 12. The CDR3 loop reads CASRPGTGGAWGTGELFF. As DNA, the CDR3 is TGTGCCAGCAGACCCGGGACAGGGGGCGCTTGGGGCACCGGGGAGCTGTTTTTT.

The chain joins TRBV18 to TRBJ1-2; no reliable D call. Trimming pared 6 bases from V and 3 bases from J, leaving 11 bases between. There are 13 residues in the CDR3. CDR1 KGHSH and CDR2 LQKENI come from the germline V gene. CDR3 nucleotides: TGTGCCAGCTCCCCGGGGTCTGACTATGGCTACACCTTC. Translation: CASSPGSDYGYTF.